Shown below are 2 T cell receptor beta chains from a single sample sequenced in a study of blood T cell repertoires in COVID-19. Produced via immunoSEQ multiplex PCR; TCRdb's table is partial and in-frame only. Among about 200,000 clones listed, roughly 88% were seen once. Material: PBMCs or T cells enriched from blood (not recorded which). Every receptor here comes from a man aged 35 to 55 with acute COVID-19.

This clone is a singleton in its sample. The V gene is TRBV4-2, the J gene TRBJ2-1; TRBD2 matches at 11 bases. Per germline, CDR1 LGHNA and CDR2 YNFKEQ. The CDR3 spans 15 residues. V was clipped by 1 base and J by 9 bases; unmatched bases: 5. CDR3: CASSQVALAGGEQFF. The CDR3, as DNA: TGTGCCAGCAGCCAAGTGGCTCTAGCGGGAGGTGAGCAGTTCTTC.

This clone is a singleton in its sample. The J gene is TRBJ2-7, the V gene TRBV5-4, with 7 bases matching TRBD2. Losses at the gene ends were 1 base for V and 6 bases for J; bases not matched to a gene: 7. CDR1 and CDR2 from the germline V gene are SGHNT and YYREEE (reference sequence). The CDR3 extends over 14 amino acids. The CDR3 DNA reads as TGTGCCAGCAGCTTGTCCCAGCGGGGAGGCGAGCAGTACTTC. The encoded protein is CASSLSQRGGEQYF.